This T cell receptor (beta chain) was retrieved from a study of T cell responses to AZD1222 COVID-19 vaccine. Across the whole study: Samples with a second dose at about 4 or about 12 weeks were pooled together.

Germline CDR1 GTSNPN, CDR2 SVGIG (reference sequence). With 3 bases clipped from V and 6 bases from J, the junction kept 7 bases outside the gene matches. The CDR3 loop spans 14 amino acids. Broader study findings: Spike-specific TCR breadth and depth rose after two AZD1222 doses. Most donors were white British, females outnumbered males, and clonal diversity was possibly underestimated.

Concerning this clone: Its cognate antigen is unknown.

Clones were read by immunoSEQ multiplex PCR, and TCRdb kept only the in-frame ones, dropping some. This table holds more than 150,000 clones, about nine tenths found once. This chain connects TRBV30 to TRBJ2-7; 11 positions match TRBD1. The TCR originated in an adult in good health. The sequencing used peripheral blood, collected on day 0 of AZD1222 vaccination. CDR3 region: CAWRKGQGVGEQYF. The CDR3 DNA reads TGTGCCTGGAGGAAGGGACAGGGGGTGGGCGAGCAGTACTTC.